The 15 T cell receptor beta chains presented below share a single source sample, sequenced in a study of OX40 agonist ivuxolimab in advanced cancers. Libraries were prepared by immunoSEQ multiplex PCR; TCRdb keeps only in-frame clonotypes and omits some of them. The sample shows about 14,000 clones, 82% of them seen only once. The sequences come from CD4+ or CD8+ T cells sorted from blood, collected in a trial of the OX40 agonist ivuxolimab. Receptors originate from an adult with an advanced solid tumor such as melanoma, head and neck, liver or kidney cancer.

This sequence joins TRBV11-2 and TRBJ2-7; no definite D call. Looked up from germline, CDR1 is SGHAT and CDR2 is FQNNGV. Trimming took off 5 bases at V and 2 bases at J, with 22 bases between the two ends. The CDR3 spans 17 residues. CDR3 in amino acids: CASSLTLSAGLTYEQYF. CDR3 bases: TGTGCCAGCAGCCTCACCCTTTCGGCAGGTCTTACCTACGAGCAGTACTTC.

In this sample, this clone is medium-sized (0.01 to 0.1%). This rearrangement joins TRBV27 to TRBJ2-7; 13 bases agree with TRBD2. There are 15 residues in the CDR3. Germline-derived CDR1 and CDR2 are MNHEY and SMNVEV (reference sequence). V lost 4 bases to trimming and J lost 9 bases; unmatched junction nucleotides: 9. In DNA form, the CDR3 reads TGTGCCAGCAGTTCACTGACTAGCGGGGGGCTCGGGCAGTACTTC. The encoded protein is CASSSLTSGGLGQYF.

This rearrangement joins TRBV5-5 to TRBJ2-1; D gene uncertain. The germline V gene encodes CDR1 SGHKS and CDR2 YYEKEE (reference sequence). V was pared by 0 bases and J by 8 bases, with 9 bases between. This CDR3 comprises 13 residues. Here the CDR3 reads CASSLAMVDEQFF. Written as DNA, the CDR3 is TGTGCCAGCAGCTTGGCGATGGTGGATGAGCAGTTCTTC.

V usage is TRBV28 and J usage is TRBJ1-3, with D unresolved. There are 13 residues in the CDR3. Trimming stripped 3 bases from V and 3 bases from J, with 6 bases between. CDR1 and CDR2 (germline): MDHEN, SYDVKM. CDR3 DNA: TGTGCCAGCAGTTTTGACTTTGGAAACACCATATATTTT. Translated: CASSFDFGNTIYF.

The gene calls are TRBV15 and TRBJ2-5; TRBD1 matches 7 bases. Germline trimming cut 1 base from V and 4 bases from J; bases unmatched to any gene: 3. CDR3 length: 14 residues. From germline, CDR1 is LNHNV and CDR2 YYDKDF (reference sequence). CDR3 protein: CATSRARGPETQYF. The DNA of the CDR3 is TGTGCCACCAGCAGAGCGAGGGGGCCAGAGACCCAGTACTTC.

Only one count was recorded for this clone. This chain uses TRBV9 with TRBJ2-1; D not certain. CDR3 length equals 14 residues. CDR1 SGDLS and CDR2 YYNGEE come from the germline V gene. The V and J ends lost 0 bases and 4 bases respectively, with 8 bases between them. The CDR3, as DNA: TGTGCCAGCAGCGTAGGGGCAGAGTACAATGAGCAGTTCTTC. This encodes CASSVGAEYNEQFF.

The chain joins TRBV2 to TRBJ2-7; possibly TRBD1 for D (6 bases). The CDR3 is 13 residues long. The germline V and J ends were trimmed by 7 bases and 2 bases, with 12 bases remaining between them. Germline V gene sequence: CDR1 SNHLY, CDR2 FYNNEI. In DNA form, the CDR3 reads TGTGCCAGCACCGGGACAATCGCCTACGAGCAGTACTTC. It translates to CASTGTIAYEQYF.

This clone came up a few times. J is TRBJ1-3 and V is TRBV10-1; D call uncertain. Trimming pared 3 bases from V and 0 bases from J, leaving 6 bases between. This CDR3 has 14 amino acids. CDR1 and CDR2 from the germline V gene are WNHNN and SYGVQD (reference sequence). CDR3 region: CASSESFSGNTIYF. The CDR3 region has the DNA TGCGCCAGCAGTGAATCTTTCTCTGGAAACACCATATATTTT.

The chain uses TRBV7-2 and TRBJ1-5, with 7 bases fitting TRBD1. The germline CDR1 and CDR2 sequences are SGHTA and FQGNSA. With 5 bases clipped from V and 4 bases from J, the junction kept 8 bases outside the gene matches. The CDR3 consists of 15 residues. The CDR3 loop reads CASSLTGALNQPQHF. In nucleotides, the CDR3 is TGTGCCAGCAGCCTTACAGGGGCCCTTAATCAGCCCCAGCATTTT.

The rearrangement links TRBV5-6 to TRBJ2-7; TRBD2 matches at 8 bases. Unmatched junction bases numbered 7, after V lost 4 bases and J lost 1 base. Germline loops: CDR1 SGHDT, CDR2 YYEEEE. The CDR3 contains 15 residues. The CDR3 bases are TGTGCCAGCAGCCTAACAGCGGGAGTATCCTACGAGCAGTACTTC. Its translation: CASSLTAGVSYEQYF.

This chain links TRBV27 with TRBJ2-4, with D perhaps TRBD2 (6 bases). The CDR3 has 16 residues. The germline V gene has CDR1 MNHEY and CDR2 SMNVEV (reference sequence). With 3 bases removed from V and 4 bases from J, the gap between germline ends came to 16 bases. DNA for the CDR3: TGTGCCAGCAGTTTTTTCCCCGGGGGTCAGAAAAACATTCAGTACTTC. Translated: CASSFFPGGQKNIQYF.

The J gene is TRBJ2-7, the V gene TRBV27; maybe TRBD1 (5 bases). Germline V gene lookup returns CDR1 MNHEY and CDR2 SMNVEV (reference sequence). V lost 3 bases to trimming and J lost 3 bases, with 21 bases between them. The CDR3 has 17 residues. CDR3 sequence reads: CASSFISGKQENYEQYF. The DNA for the CDR3 is TGTGCCAGCAGTTTTATTTCAGGGAAACAGGAGAACTACGAGCAGTACTTC.

This chain links TRBV19 with TRBJ2-7; TRBD1 is a possible D gene (6 bases). Trimming pared 7 bases from V and 4 bases from J, leaving 17 bases between. Germline V gene lookup returns CDR1 LNHDA and CDR2 SQIVND (reference sequence). The CDR3 extends over 14 amino acids. In DNA, the CDR3 is TGTGCCAGTACGGACCGGGACAATTTGTACGAGCAGTACTTC. Its protein product is CASTDRDNLYEQYF.

This clone was observed a single time. The genes are TRBV29-1 and TRBJ2-5; maybe TRBD1 (6 bases). The ends were cut back, 3 bases at V and 2 bases at J, with 10 bases in the middle. The germline V gene has CDR1 SQVTM and CDR2 ANQGSEA. The CDR3 contains 13 residues. CDR3 nucleotides: TGCAGCGTTGACAGGGGATTGCAAGAGACCCAGTACTTC. Protein sequence: CSVDRGLQETQYF.

The DNA of the CDR3 is TGTGCCAGCAGCCAGCAGGGGAGCTCCTACAATGAGCAGTTCTTC. Translated, it gives CASSQQGSSYNEQFF. The rearrangement uses TRBV7-2 and TRBJ2-1; D perhaps matches TRBD1 (6 bases). Trimming removed 5 bases at V and 0 bases at J, with 11 bases between. This CDR3 region has 15 residues. The V gene's germline CDR1 is SGHTA and CDR2 FQGNSA.